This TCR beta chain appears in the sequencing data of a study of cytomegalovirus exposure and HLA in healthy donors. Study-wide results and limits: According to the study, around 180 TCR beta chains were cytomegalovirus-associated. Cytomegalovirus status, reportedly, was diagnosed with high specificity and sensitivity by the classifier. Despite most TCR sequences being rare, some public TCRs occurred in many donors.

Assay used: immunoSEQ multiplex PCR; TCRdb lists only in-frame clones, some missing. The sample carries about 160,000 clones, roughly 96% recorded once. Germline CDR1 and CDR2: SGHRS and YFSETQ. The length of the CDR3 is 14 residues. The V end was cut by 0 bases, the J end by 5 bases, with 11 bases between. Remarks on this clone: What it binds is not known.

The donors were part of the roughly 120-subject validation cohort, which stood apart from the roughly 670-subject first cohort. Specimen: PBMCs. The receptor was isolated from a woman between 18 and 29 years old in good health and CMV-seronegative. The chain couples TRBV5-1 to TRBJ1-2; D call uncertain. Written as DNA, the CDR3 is TGCGCCAGCAGCTTGGAGCCGGTAGCTTATGGCTACACCTTC. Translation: CASSLEPVAYGYTF.